A selection of T cell receptor beta chains follows, all from one sample in a study of cytomegalovirus exposure and HLA in healthy donors. Assay used: immunoSEQ multiplex PCR; TCRdb lists only in-frame clones, some missing. The sample has some 130,000 clones, about 80% seen once. The sequenced sample consisted of PBMCs. These receptor sequences come from a man aged 25 to 40 in good health. Each CDR3 is given with its conserved first and last residue. A D gene is named only where the DNA matches it firmly. Clone sizes are given selectively: once, few, many, or a class where the clone is expanded.

clone_size j_call v_call d_call cdr3_nt cdr3_aa
. TRBJ2-1 TRBV27 TRBD2 TGTGCCAGCAGTTTGGTAGCGGGACGTGCCAATGAGCAGTTCTTC CASSLVAGRANEQFF
. TRBJ2-7 TRBV4-1 TRBD1 TGCGCCAGCAGCCAAGGGCCGGGACAGGAGACCTACGAGCAGTACTTC CASSQGPGQETYEQYF
few TRBJ2-1 TRBV19 TRBD2 TGTGCCACGCAGACTAGCGGGGACTACAATGAGCAGTTCTTC CATQTSGDYNEQFF
. TRBJ2-7 TRBV19 . TGTGCCAGCACCGAGAGGGACGAGCAGTACTTC CASTERDEQYF
. TRBJ1-5 TRBV21-1 . TGTGCCAGCAGCAAAGGCCCGGGCCGGGACTCCACCGAAGGCAGCAATCAGCCCCAGCATTTT CASSKGPGRDSTEGSNQPQHF
few TRBJ1-1 TRBV18 TRBD1 TGTGCCAGCTCACCACTCGACAGGGGGCGGGGTGCTGAAGCTTTCTTT CASSPLDRGRGAEAFF
. TRBJ2-1 TRBV2 TRBD1 TGTGCCAGCAGGCTTGGGACAGAAGACAATGAGCAGTTCTTC CASRLGTEDNEQFF
. TRBJ2-7 TRBV7-8 . TGTGCCAGCAGCTTAGGCTCGGGAACCTACGAGCAGTACTTC CASSLGSGTYEQYF
. TRBJ2-3 TRBV19 TRBD2 TGTGCCAGTAGTACGGATCTGGACCGAGGACGGACTAGCGGCACAGATACGCAGTATTTT CASSTDLDRGRTSGTDTQYF
. TRBJ2-7 TRBV27 TRBD1 TGTGCCAGCAGTTGGGCAGGACAGGGACGATACGAGCAGTACTTC CASSWAGQGRYEQYF